The sequence of this TCR beta chain was determined in a study of low-dose radiotherapy and immunotherapy resistance in tumors. About the research overall: Those assigned to Cohort 2 were treated with 1 Gy per fraction every two weeks (13 Gy in total over 26 weeks). Treatment consisted of nivolumab 240 mg every two weeks and ipilimumab 1 mg/kg every six weeks, given intravenously to patients.

V was cut by 5 bases and J by 6 bases, with 10 bases left in between. Germline CDR1 LNHDA, CDR2 SQIVND (reference sequence). The CDR3 totals 12 residues. The time point: before trial treatment. Donors were treated with nivolumab, ipilimumab, aspirin, and low-dose cyclophosphamide and radiotherapy. Covering alpha and beta chains, TRAV- and TRBV-specific primers were used for the first-strand cDNA. The authors amplified TCRs for 20 PCR cycles with a constant-region primer and a V-primer adapter. TCRdb used MiXCR to reprocess the reads, holding one entry per CDR3 protein. The table shows around 83,000 distinct CDR3 sequences, with over 15% occurring only once. This clonotype appeared many times.

The V and J genes are TRBV19 and TRBJ2-5, with D possibly being TRBD1 (6 bases). The TCR originated in a male donor with prostate cancer. The material was PBMCs, obtained before treatment. In nucleotides, the CDR3 is TGTGCCAGTAGTGCCAGGGGAAAGACCCAGTACTTC. As protein: CASSARGKTQYF.